This TCR beta chain derives from a study of shared clonotypes between healthy human individuals. The assay was run at deep level. The table came from immunoSEQ multiplex PCR; TCRdb's copy has only in-frame clones and leaves some out. The sample carries around 2.1 million clones, 85% to 95% recorded once. Terminally differentiated effector memory CD45RA+ cells were left out of the naive CD8 fraction, which was CD45RO-negative and positively selected for CCR7. Per germline, CDR1 SNHLY and CDR2 FYNNEI. The CDR3 length is 15 residues. The V gene lost 5 bases and the J gene lost 2 bases, with 15 bases spanning the gap.

Sample: naive CD8+ T cells from PBMCs. The chain combines TRBV2 with TRBJ1-2; D is unclear. The origin of this receptor is a man aged 18 to 30 in good health. Some clones in this sample may be carry-over from other donors' samples. This CDR3 reads CASSNRLPLNYGYTF. The DNA of the CDR3 is TGTGCCAGCAGTAATAGACTTCCCTTAAACTATGGCTACACCTTC.